This T cell receptor beta chain was observed in a study of cytomegalovirus exposure and HLA in healthy donors. Notes on this clone: Its antigen is undetermined.

In the PCR, 60 Vbeta and 13 Jbeta primers were used. Profiled with immunoSEQ multiplex PCR; TCRdb holds only in-frame clones, not every one. The table includes around 110,000 clones, approximately 80% detected once. Findings and limits, study-wide: A later analysis linked a missense DCLRE1C variant to TCR beta V- and J-gene trimming. Most observed TCR sequences were rare, whereas some public TCRs were detected in many donors.

Germline V gene data show CDR1 as MNHNS and CDR2 as SASEGT. V lost 5 bases and J lost 6, with 17 bases in between. The CDR3 is 15 amino acids. Sequenced sample: PBMCs. V usage is TRBV6-1 and J usage is TRBJ1-5, with TRBD1 as a possible D gene (5 bases). The TCR sequence derives from a man in his forties or fifties in good health and CMV-seronegative. The CDR3 loop reads CASSPLGGATQPQHF. The CDR3 DNA reads as TGTGCCAGCAGTCCTTTGGGCGGGGCTACTCAGCCCCAGCATTTT.